The TCR beta chain under discussion was sequenced for a study of CD8 T cells in ankylosing spondylitis. TCRdb reprocessed the 5' RACE reads via MiXCR and lists one record per CDR3 protein. The data show about 200,000 distinct CDR3 sequences, more than 10% seen once. Worth noting for this clonotype: Its cognate antigen is unknown.

After removal of 2 bases from V and 6 bases from J, the junction contained 2 bases not matched to a gene. The length of the CDR3 is 14 residues. Germline V gene data show CDR1 as MNHEY and CDR2 as SVGAGI. Overall study results and limits: Disease-associated clones were reportedly significantly overrepresented in matched ankylosing spondylitis synovial fluid.

This sequence joins TRBV6-5 and TRBJ2-2; TRBD1 aligns across 8 bases. The sample was blood, either unsorted or a sorted T cell fraction (not recorded which). This sequence was found in a male donor with ankylosing spondylitis or in good health (not recorded which). CDR3 loop: CASSYGQGAGELFF. In nucleotides, the CDR3 is TGTGCCAGCAGTTACGGACAGGGCGCCGGGGAGCTGTTTTTT.